This T cell receptor (beta chain) was recovered during a study of blood T cell repertoires in COVID-19 (dated by TCRdb to about 2020). General notes on the study: Samples from collaborators originated in the United States, Italy and Spain and spanned both the acute and convalescent phases of COVID-19. The repertoires were released in a freely available public database meant as a resource for research on the immune response to SARS-CoV-2. The material from the prospective study consisted of cDNA or gDNA derived from T cells, B-cell-depleted T cells, or PBMCs. Where HLA class I and class II types were available, the types were taken from metadata supplied by the sample provider, not from assay-based typing. A de-identified subject ID, COVID-19 status, age in years and sex were almost always included in the sample metadata. Subjects who had been exposed to COVID-19, were actively infected with it, or had recovered from it provided the deeply sampled blood TCRbeta repertoires that made up the dataset. The samples were drawn from the first 160 participants of the ongoing ImmuneRACE study and from 1,254 subjects provided by 6 global collaborators. What the study reported, not specific to this receptor: The quantity of clinical and demographic metadata differed by source and by participant and was supplied without curation.

The V end gives up 5 bases and the J end 1 base, leaving 6 bases in the junction not matched to a gene. The germline V gene (reference sequence) specifies LNHDA as CDR1 and SQIVND as CDR2. There are 15 amino acids in the CDR3, from cysteine to phenylalanine inclusive. Only the CDR3 DNA is retained, 45 bases long and in frame from the first base. In the case of this clone: Which antigen it targets is not known. No base quality values were provided; no much bigger clone lies one nucleotide off.

A second Seattle source provided samples from volunteer blood donors who had recovered from COVID-19. Whole blood was collected in K2EDTA tubes by collaborating institutions according to the institutions' own protocols. Collaborator samples were shipped for TCRbeta analysis as frozen whole blood, isolated PBMCs, or DNA extracted from either sample type. TCRbeta CDR3 regions were amplified from genomic DNA by means of the immunoSEQ Assay, a bias-controlled multiplex PCR. In the original analysis: The number of nucleated cells in each sample was estimated from the amplification of reference gene primers within the assay. Sequence reads were collapsed and filtered to measure the absolute abundance of every unique TCRbeta CDR3 rearrangement. For each sample, productive Simpson clonality was calculated as the square root of Simpson's diversity index over productive rearrangements. Not all clones reach the TCRdb copy of this immuneACCESS table, which keeps in-frame sequences only. Checked studies attribute under half of the gap to unresolved V genes and leave the rest unexplained. The DNA was the basis for D and trimming; V, J and clone size are from that table. Across this sample there are about 130,000 clones, with 86% seen only once. About 18% of the sample is held by the ten biggest clonotypes.

Sequences were obtained from peripheral blood. Recombination linked TRBV19 to TRBJ2-5; the central 8 bases match TRBD2. The sequence was obtained from a woman aged 45 to 65 who had recovered from COVID-19. The DNA sequence is TGTGCCAGTAGTCCCCGACTAGCGAGCCAAGAGACCCAGTACTTC. It encodes CASSPRLASQETQYF.